These 28 T cell receptor beta chains were all obtained from the same sample, sequenced in a study of blood T cell repertoires in COVID-19. Here immunoSEQ multiplex PCR was the method, and the copy in TCRdb shows in-frame clones only, minus some. This sample carries more than 95,000 clones, 65% to 90% of them seen once, and the ten largest clones take roughly 4.2%. The sequenced sample was peripheral blood. Source of these receptors: a man aged 45-60 years with acute or convalescent COVID-19.

This clone was picked up one time. V is TRBV7-3 and J is TRBJ2-5; TRBD1 matches 8 bases. The CDR3 spans 14 residues. In germline, CDR1 is SGHTA, CDR2 FQGTGA. Losses at the gene ends were 5 bases for V and 5 bases for J; bases not matched to a gene: 7. The CDR3 loop is CASSRTGRLETQYF. The DNA for the CDR3 is TGTGCCAGCAGCAGGACAGGGCGGCTGGAGACCCAGTACTTC.

V gene TRBV2 combines with J gene TRBJ1-1; a possible D gene is TRBD1 (6 bases). V lost 7 bases and J 2 bases, leaving 11 bases between the germline ends. The germline V gene has CDR1 SNHLY and CDR2 FYNNEI. The CDR3 consists of 13 residues. CDR3 protein: CASKDRFNTEAFF. The DNA for the CDR3 is TGTGCCAGCAAGGACAGATTTAACACTGAAGCTTTCTTT.

The DNA for the CDR3 is TGTGCCAGCAGCTCACGTGTACAGGCTCACACTAACACCGGGGAGCTGTTTTTT. Translation: CASSSRVQAHTNTGELFF. The chain has TRBV7-3 and TRBJ2-2; D possibly corresponds to TRBD1 (5 bases). The V and J ends lost 4 bases and 2 bases respectively, with 20 bases between them. The length of the CDR3 is 18 residues. Germline V CDR1 and CDR2: SGHTA, FQGTGA.

The chain is built from TRBV9 and TRBJ2-3; 9 nucleotides match TRBD1. Germline V gene sequence: CDR1 SGDLS, CDR2 YYNGEE. The CDR3 contains 16 residues. V trimming: 5 bases; J trimming: 0 bases; junction bases outside the gene matches: 7. CDR3 sequence (DNA): TGTGCCAGCAGTGACCGGGACAGGGATAGCACAGATACGCAGTATTTT. This encodes CASSDRDRDSTDTQYF.

The V call is TRBV30, the J call TRBJ2-1; D uncertain. V was cut by 3 bases and J by 0 bases, with 9 bases left in between. Germline lookup yields CDR1 GTSNPN and CDR2 SVGIG (reference sequence). This CDR3 has 14 amino acids. CDR3: CAWRMRFSYNEQFF. The CDR3 region has the DNA TGTGCCTGGAGAATGAGGTTCTCCTACAATGAGCAGTTCTTC. Based on the CDR3 plus reference TRBV30 and TRBJ2-1, the full variable domain is SQTIHQWPATLVQPVGSPLSLECTVEGTSNPNLYWYRQAAGRGLQLLFYSVGIGQISSEVPQNLSASRPQDRQFILSSKKLLLSDSGFYLCAWRMRFSYNEQFFGPGTRLTVL.

This clone was counted once. V is TRBV24-1 and J is TRBJ1-5; D is unclear. V was pared by 5 bases and J by 0 bases, with 7 bases between. The CDR3 length is 14 residues. CDR1 and CDR2 from the germline V gene are KGHDR and SFDVKD. CDR3 DNA: TGTGCCACCAGTGGACCGGGTAGCAATCAGCCCCAGCATTTT. Protein product: CATSGPGSNQPQHF.

This chain uses TRBV18 with TRBJ2-7; 8 bases fit TRBD1. The trim removed 5 bases at V and 1 base at J, leaving 7 bases unmatched. The CDR3 extends over 15 amino acids. From germline, CDR1 is KGHSH and CDR2 LQKENI. The CDR3 loop reads CASSTGTGLSYEQYF. In DNA form, the CDR3 reads TGTGCCAGCTCAACCGGGACAGGACTTTCCTACGAGCAGTACTTC.

This chain links TRBV5-1 with TRBJ2-1; D is unclear. The CDR3 has 15 residues. Germline CDR1 reads SGHRS; CDR2 reads YFSETQ. V was pared by 0 bases and J by 6 bases, with 13 bases between. The CDR3 nucleotides read TGCGCCAGCAGCTTGGCCCAAACTTCGGGCAATGAGCAGTTCTTC. Its protein is CASSLAQTSGNEQFF.

This clone occurred a few times. The V and J genes are TRBV27 and TRBJ1-1, with 8 nucleotides matching TRBD1. CDR3 length: 14 amino acids. Germline CDR1 MNHEY, CDR2 SMNVEV (reference sequence). J gave up 3 bases and V 5 bases, and 5 bases lay outside the gene matches. CDR3 protein: CASSETGAYTEAFF. The CDR3 DNA sequence: TGTGCCAGCAGTGAGACAGGGGCCTACACTGAAGCTTTCTTT.

This chain uses TRBV7-9 with TRBJ2-7, with TRBD2 matching over 14 bases. This CDR3 contains 16 residues. The V gene's germline CDR1 is SEHNR and CDR2 FQNEAQ (reference sequence). V shed 7 bases, J shed 4 bases, and the junction held 9 bases outside the gene matches. The CDR3 here is CASIPFGTSGGYEQYF. CDR3 bases: TGTGCCAGCATCCCCTTCGGGACTAGCGGGGGTTACGAGCAGTACTTC.

The rearrangement links TRBV4-2 to TRBJ2-7; 7 nucleotides align to TRBD2. The CDR3 is 16 amino acids. V was pared by 1 base and J by 4 bases, with 10 bases of the junction left unmatched. Germline CDR1 LGHNA, CDR2 YNFKEQ. CDR3 sequence reads: CASSQAYLAAGYEQYF. DNA for the CDR3: TGTGCCAGCAGCCAAGCTTACCTAGCGGCGGGATACGAGCAGTACTTC.

The gene calls are TRBV20-1 and TRBJ2-7, with D maybe TRBD1 (5 bases). The germline CDR1 and CDR2 sequences are DFQATT and SNEGSKA (reference sequence). V lost 5 bases, J lost 6 bases, and 11 bases lay in between. The CDR3 covers 11 residues. CDR3 loop: CSASSGFEQYF. DNA of the CDR3: TGCAGTGCTTCCTCAGGGTTCGAGCAGTACTTC.

CDR3 in DNA: TGTGCCAGCAGCTTGCGGGGGTCTAACTATGGCTACACCTTC. Its protein is CASSLRGSNYGYTF. The V call is TRBV5-4, the J call TRBJ1-2, with D perhaps matching TRBD1 (5 bases). CDR1 is SGHNT and CDR2 is YYREEE in the germline V gene (reference sequence). There are 14 residues in the CDR3. The ends were cut back, 1 base at V and 0 bases at J, with 7 bases in the middle.

The genes are TRBV28 and TRBJ1-2; a weak D match, TRBD1 (6 bases). The CDR3 is 13 amino acids. Per germline, CDR1 MDHEN and CDR2 SYDVKM. V was pared by 1 base and J by 7 bases, with 10 bases between. CDR3 protein: CASSLSTGSGYTF. The CDR3 nucleotides read TGTGCCAGCAGTTTATCCACAGGGTCTGGCTACACCTTC.

The rearrangement uses TRBV5-1 and TRBJ2-2, with 10 nucleotides matching TRBD2. The CDR3 length is 16 residues. Losses at the gene ends were 0 bases for V and 5 bases for J; bases not matched to a gene: 4. The germline gives CDR1 SGHRS, CDR2 YFSETQ. The CDR3: CASSLGLAGDTGELFF. CDR3 DNA: TGCGCCAGCAGCTTGGGGCTAGCGGGGGATACCGGGGAGCTGTTTTTT.

This clone showed up just once. The V call is TRBV2, the J call TRBJ1-5; perhaps TRBD1 as D (6 bases). CDR1 and CDR2 (germline): SNHLY, FYNNEI. Trimming removed 8 bases at V and 0 bases at J, with 14 bases between. This CDR3 is built from 15 residues. CDR3 in amino acids: CASQGQSLSNQPQHF. DNA for the CDR3: TGTGCCAGCCAAGGACAGTCCCTTAGCAATCAGCCCCAGCATTTT.

The chain is built from TRBV6-4 and TRBJ2-2; TRBD2 might be the D (6 bases). CDR1 and CDR2 (germline): MRHNA, SNTAGT. The length of the CDR3 is 14 residues. Between the trimmed V and J ends, which lost 3 bases and 2 bases, there was a span of 7 bases. The CDR3 bases are TGTGCCAGCAGTGAGGGACTTAACACCGGGGAGCTGTTTTTT. Protein product: CASSEGLNTGELFF.

The rearrangement links TRBV7-2 to TRBJ1-6; 9 bases fit TRBD1. Germline V lookup: CDR1 SGHTA, CDR2 FQGNSA. This CDR3 contains 15 residues. The junction had 6 bases not matched to a gene; V was cut back by 5 bases and J by 7 bases. The CDR3 here is CASSGAGTGNSPLHF. The CDR3 DNA reads TGTGCCAGCAGCGGAGCCGGGACAGGGAATTCACCCCTCCACTTT.

This chain joins TRBV3-1 (or the pseudogene TRBV3-2) and TRBJ2-7; no definite D call. The CDR3 length is 15 residues. Germline V CDR1 and CDR2: LGHDT, YNNKEL (reference sequence). The V end lost 0 bases, the J end lost 2 bases, and 11 bases lay between the germline ends. CDR3 nucleotides: TGTGCCAGCAGCCAAGATGGTGTCACAACCTACGAGCAGTACTTC. Protein product: CASSQDGVTTYEQYF.

V is TRBV5-4 and J is TRBJ2-6; the D gene is possibly TRBD1 (5 bases). The CDR3 is 16 residues long. Germline V lookup: CDR1 SGHNT, CDR2 YYREEE (reference sequence). V was pared by 5 bases and J by 0 bases, with 12 bases between. CDR3 in DNA: TGTGCCAGCAGAACAGGTATTTCCTCTGGGGCCAACGTCCTGACTTTC. Its protein is CASRTGISSGANVLTF. Using reference TRBV5-4 and TRBJ2-6 for the parts outside the CDR3, the full variable domain is ETGVTQSPTHLIKTRGQQVTLRCSSQSGHNTVSWYQQALGQGPQFIFQYYREEENGRGNFPPRFSGLQFPNYSSELNVNALELDDSALYLCASRTGISSGANVLTFGAGSRLTVL.

The genes are TRBV6-1 and TRBJ2-3; TRBD1 aligns across 11 bases. The germline CDR1 and CDR2 sequences are MNHNS and SASEGT. The CDR3 extends over 15 amino acids. Trimming at V came to 3 bases and at J to 4 bases, leaving 3 bases not matched to a gene. Here the CDR3 DNA reads TGTGCCAGCAGTGATGGACAGGGGGCATCAGATACGCAGTATTTT. This encodes CASSDGQGASDTQYF.

The V call is TRBV4-1, the J call TRBJ2-2; 7 bases agree with TRBD2. Unmatched junction bases numbered 5, after V lost 3 bases and J lost 4 bases. This CDR3 has 15 amino acids. CDR1 is MGHRA, CDR2 YSYEKL, per germline. The DNA of the CDR3 is TGCGCCAGCAGCCACGGACTAGGCGGCACCGGGGAGCTGTTTTTT. Translating gives CASSHGLGGTGELFF.

The J gene is TRBJ2-5, the V gene TRBV7-3; 11 bases match TRBD2. Germline lookup yields CDR1 SGHTA and CDR2 FQGTGA. The CDR3 has 15 residues. J lost 5 bases, V lost 5 bases, and 7 bases had no gene match. This CDR3 is CASSLNSGGAETQYF. The CDR3 region has the DNA TGTGCCAGCAGCCTGAATAGCGGGGGGGCCGAGACCCAGTACTTC.

The rearrangement links TRBV6-5 to TRBJ1-3; D is perhaps TRBD1 (5 bases). This CDR3 spans 14 amino acids. V was cut by 6 bases and J by 3 bases, with 12 bases left in between. Germline V gives CDR1 MNHEY, CDR2 SVGAGI. The CDR3 coding sequence is TGTGCCAGCAGGGATCAGGGAAGTGGAAACACCATATATTTT. This encodes CASRDQGSGNTIYF.

This chain connects TRBV5-1 to TRBJ2-7; D is perhaps TRBD1 (6 bases). The germline CDR1 and CDR2 sequences are SGHRS and YFSETQ. V dropped 4 bases and J dropped 0 bases, with 20 bases sitting between them. The CDR3 is 17 residues long. Here the CDR3 DNA reads TGCGCCAGCAGCCGGGACATCGTCCTCGGAGGCTCCTACGAGCAGTACTTC. It codes for CASSRDIVLGGSYEQYF.

This sequence joins TRBV4-2 and TRBJ2-3; TRBD2 matches at 14 bases. The germline gives CDR1 LGHNA, CDR2 YNFKEQ. This CDR3 has 20 residues. Trimming at V came to 1 base and at J to 1 base, leaving 10 bases not matched to a gene. The DNA of the CDR3 is TGTGCCAGCAGCCAAGGAGGGTGGGGACTAGCGGGAGTCGGCACAGATACGCAGTATTTT. This codes for CASSQGGWGLAGVGTDTQYF.

This chain links TRBV2 with TRBJ2-3; 11 bases agree with TRBD1. CDR3 length: 15 amino acids. Per the germline V gene, CDR1 is SNHLY and CDR2 is FYNNEI. J was trimmed by 4 bases and V by 4 bases; bases with no gene match: 4. CDR3 coding DNA: TGTGCCAGCAGTGCGGACAGGGGGCAGGCAGATACGCAGTATTTT. Translation: CASSADRGQADTQYF.

A few counts support this clone. This rearrangement joins TRBV2 to TRBJ2-3, with 13 positions matching TRBD2. This CDR3 is 15 amino acids long. CDR1 and CDR2 (germline): SNHLY, FYNNEI. V lost 7 bases, J lost 6 bases, and 7 bases stayed unmatched. CDR3 in amino acids: CASKSLAGGSDTQYF. Here the CDR3 DNA reads TGTGCCAGCAAGTCACTAGCGGGGGGGTCGGATACGCAGTATTTT.